This TCR beta chain is from a study of blood T cell repertoires in COVID-19. Per the study methods: Estimation of nucleated cell counts was performed using reference gene primer amplification. Sequenced by immunoSEQ multiplex PCR; TCRdb stores in-frame clones only, minus some. The V and J calls and clone size were taken over from that table, and D and trimming were inferred from the DNA. The table shows 70,000 or so clones, with 80% occurring only once. The CDR3 has 14 residues. CDR1 and CDR2 (germline): SGHRS, YFSETQ. J was trimmed by 11 bases and V by 4 bases; bases with no gene match: 9. The chain uses TRBV5-1 and TRBJ2-5, with 12 nucleotides matching TRBD2. The material sequenced was peripheral blood. This clonotype was obtained from a man between 50 and 59 years old with COVID-19, enrolled during active disease. The CDR3, as DNA: TGCGCCAGCAGCGGGAGACTAGCGGGAGATACACAGTACTTC. Translation gives CASSGRLAGDTQYF.